The present TCR beta chain was sequenced within a study of PD-1 blockade in mismatch repair-deficient tumors. Study background: All were previously treated, progressing patients with 12 mismatch repair-deficient cancer types. Findings and caveats of the study: After pembrolizumab, tumor-resident clones rose rapidly, then generally contracted before radiologic responses.

TCRdb's copy holds only in-frame clones and misses some; the assay was immunoSEQ multiplex PCR. The sample includes some 97,000 clones, over 65% seen only once; the top ten take 6.3%. Comments on this clone: What it binds is unknown.

PCR or immunohistochemistry showed mismatch repair deficiency in every enrolled patient. TCR sequencing covered a few patients who responded to pembrolizumab. Looked up from germline, CDR1 is MNHEY and CDR2 is SVGAGI. The length of the CDR3 is 15 residues. Trimming removed 0 bases from V and 3 bases from J; junction bases left unmatched: 3. The source material was peripheral blood, sampled roughly eight months after starting pembrolizumab. The chain links TRBV6-5 to TRBJ2-3; 7 positions agree with TRBD1. This receptor was obtained from an adult with mismatch repair-deficient cancer. CDR3 nucleotide sequence: TGTGCCAGCAGTTACTCTGAACAGGGGACAGATACGCAGTATTTT. It encodes CASSYSEQGTDTQYF.